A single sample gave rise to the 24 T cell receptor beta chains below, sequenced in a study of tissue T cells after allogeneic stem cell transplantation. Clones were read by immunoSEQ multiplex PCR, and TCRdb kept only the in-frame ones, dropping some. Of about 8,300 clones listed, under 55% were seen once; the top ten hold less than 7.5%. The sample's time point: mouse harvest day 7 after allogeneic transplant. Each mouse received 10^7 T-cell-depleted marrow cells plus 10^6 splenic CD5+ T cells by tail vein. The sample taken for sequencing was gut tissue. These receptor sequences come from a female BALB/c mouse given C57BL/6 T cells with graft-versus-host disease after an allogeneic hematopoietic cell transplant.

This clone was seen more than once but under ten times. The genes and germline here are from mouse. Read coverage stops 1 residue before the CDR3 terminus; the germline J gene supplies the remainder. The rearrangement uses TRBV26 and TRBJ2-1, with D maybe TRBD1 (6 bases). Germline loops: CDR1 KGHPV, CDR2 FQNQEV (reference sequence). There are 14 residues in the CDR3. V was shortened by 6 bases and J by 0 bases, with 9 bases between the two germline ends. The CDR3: CASSRGYNYAEQFF. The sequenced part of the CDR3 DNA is TGTGCCAGCAGCAGGGGTTATAACTATGCTGAGCAGTTC.

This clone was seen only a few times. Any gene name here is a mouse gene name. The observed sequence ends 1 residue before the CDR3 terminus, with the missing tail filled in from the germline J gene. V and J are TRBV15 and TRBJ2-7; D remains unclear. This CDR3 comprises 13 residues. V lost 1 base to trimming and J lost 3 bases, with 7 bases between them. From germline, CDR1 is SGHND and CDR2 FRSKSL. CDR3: CASSLGKIYEQYF. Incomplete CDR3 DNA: TGTGCCAGCAGTTTAGGCAAAATCTATGAACAGTAC.

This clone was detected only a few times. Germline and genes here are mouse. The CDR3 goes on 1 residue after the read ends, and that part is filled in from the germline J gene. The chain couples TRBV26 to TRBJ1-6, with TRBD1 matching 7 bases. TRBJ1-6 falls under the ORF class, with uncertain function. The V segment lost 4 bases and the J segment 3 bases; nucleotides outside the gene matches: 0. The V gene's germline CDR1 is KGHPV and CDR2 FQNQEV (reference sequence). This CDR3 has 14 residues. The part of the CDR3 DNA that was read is TGTGCCAGCAGTCGACAGGGCTATAATTCGCCCCTCTAC. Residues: CASSRQGYNSPLY. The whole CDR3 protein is CASSRQGYNSPLYF.

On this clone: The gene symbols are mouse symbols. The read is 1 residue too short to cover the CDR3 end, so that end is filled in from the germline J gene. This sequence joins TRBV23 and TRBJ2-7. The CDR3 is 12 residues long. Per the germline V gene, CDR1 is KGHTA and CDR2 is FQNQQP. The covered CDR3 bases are TGCTCCAGCAGTCAACCGGGTTATGAACAGTAC. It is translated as CSSSQPGYEQY. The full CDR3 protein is CSSSQPGYEQYF.

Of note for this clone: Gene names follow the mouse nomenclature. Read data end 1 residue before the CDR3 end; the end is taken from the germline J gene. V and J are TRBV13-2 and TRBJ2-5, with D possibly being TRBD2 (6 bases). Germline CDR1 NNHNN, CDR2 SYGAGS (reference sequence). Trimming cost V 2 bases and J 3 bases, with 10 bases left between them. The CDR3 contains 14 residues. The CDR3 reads CASGEQTGQDTQYF. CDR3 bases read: TGTGCCAGCGGTGAGCAGACTGGACAAGACACCCAGTAC.

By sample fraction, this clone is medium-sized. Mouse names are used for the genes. The DNA read from the CDR3 is TGTGCTAGCAGGGAGGGCAACCAGGCTCCGCTT. As protein: CASREGNQAPL. The whole CDR3 protein reads CASREGNQAPLF. This rearrangement joins TRBV29 to TRBJ1-5; no clear D. The missing CDR3 end, 1 residue past where the read stops, is filled in from the germline J gene. Germline values: CDR1 MSHET, CDR2 SYDVDS. V was shortened by 6 bases and J by 3 bases, with 6 bases between the two germline ends. This CDR3 comprises 12 residues.

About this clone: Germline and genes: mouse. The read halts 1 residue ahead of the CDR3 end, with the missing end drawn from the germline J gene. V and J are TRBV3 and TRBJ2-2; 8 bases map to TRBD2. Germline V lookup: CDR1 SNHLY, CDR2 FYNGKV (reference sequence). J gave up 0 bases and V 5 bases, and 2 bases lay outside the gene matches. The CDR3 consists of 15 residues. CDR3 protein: CASSRLGTNTGQLYF. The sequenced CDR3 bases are TGTGCCAGCAGCCGACTGGGGACAAACACCGGGCAGCTCTAC.

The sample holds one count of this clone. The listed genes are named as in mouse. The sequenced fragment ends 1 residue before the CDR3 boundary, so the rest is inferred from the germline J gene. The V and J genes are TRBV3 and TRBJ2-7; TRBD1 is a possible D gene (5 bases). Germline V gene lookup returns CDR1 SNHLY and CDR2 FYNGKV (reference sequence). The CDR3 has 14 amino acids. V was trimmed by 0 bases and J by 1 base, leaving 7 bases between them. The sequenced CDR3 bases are TGTGCCAGCAGCTTAGCCGGACAATCCTATGAACAGTAC. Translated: CASSLAGQSYEQY. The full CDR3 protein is CASSLAGQSYEQYF.

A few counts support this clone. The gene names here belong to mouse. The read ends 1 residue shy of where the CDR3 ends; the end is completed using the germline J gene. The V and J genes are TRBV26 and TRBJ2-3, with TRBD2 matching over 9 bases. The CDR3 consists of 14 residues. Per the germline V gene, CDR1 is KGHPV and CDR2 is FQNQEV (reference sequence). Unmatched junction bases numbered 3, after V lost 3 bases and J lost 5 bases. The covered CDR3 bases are TGTGCCAGCAGTCTACTGGGGGGAGGAGAAACGCTGTAT. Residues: CASSLLGGGETLY. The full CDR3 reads CASSLLGGGETLYF.

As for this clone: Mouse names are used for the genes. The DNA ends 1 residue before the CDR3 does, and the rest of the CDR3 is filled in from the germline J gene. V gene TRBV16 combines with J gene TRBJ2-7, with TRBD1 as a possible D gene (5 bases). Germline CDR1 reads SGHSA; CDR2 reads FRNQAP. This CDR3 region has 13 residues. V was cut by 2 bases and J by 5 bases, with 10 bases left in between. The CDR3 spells CASSLQGSDEQYF. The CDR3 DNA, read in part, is TGTGCAAGCAGCTTACAGGGATCGGATGAACAGTAC.

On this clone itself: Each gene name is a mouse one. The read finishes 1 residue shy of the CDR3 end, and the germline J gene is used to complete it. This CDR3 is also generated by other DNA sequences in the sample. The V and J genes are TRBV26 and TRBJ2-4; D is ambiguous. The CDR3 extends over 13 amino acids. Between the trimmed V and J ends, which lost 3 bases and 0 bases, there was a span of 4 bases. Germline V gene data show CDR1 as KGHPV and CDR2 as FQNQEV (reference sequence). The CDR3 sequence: CASSLGSQNTLYF. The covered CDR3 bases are TGTGCCAGCAGTCTAGGAAGTCAAAACACCTTGTAC.

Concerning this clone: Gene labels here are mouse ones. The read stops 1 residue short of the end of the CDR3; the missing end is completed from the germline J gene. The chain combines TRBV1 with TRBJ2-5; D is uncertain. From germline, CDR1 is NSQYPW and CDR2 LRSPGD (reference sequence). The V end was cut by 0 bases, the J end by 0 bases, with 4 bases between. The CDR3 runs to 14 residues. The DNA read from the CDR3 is TGCACCTGCAGTGCAGACTGGAACCAAGACACCCAGTAC. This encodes CTCSADWNQDTQY. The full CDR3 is CTCSADWNQDTQYF. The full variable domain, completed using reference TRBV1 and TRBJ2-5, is VTLLEQNPRWRLVPRGQAVNLRCILKNSQYPWMSWYQQDLQKQLQWLFTLRSPGDKEVKSLPGADYLATRVTDTELRLQVANMSQGRTLYCTCSADWNQDTQYFGPGTRLLVL.

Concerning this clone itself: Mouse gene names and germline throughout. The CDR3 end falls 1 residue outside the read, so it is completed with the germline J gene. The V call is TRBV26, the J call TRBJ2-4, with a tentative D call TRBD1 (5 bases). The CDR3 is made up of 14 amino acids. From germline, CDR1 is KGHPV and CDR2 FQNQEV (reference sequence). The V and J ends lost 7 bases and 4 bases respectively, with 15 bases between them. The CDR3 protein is CASTQGGWKNTLYF. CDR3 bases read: TGTGCCAGCACCCAGGGAGGGTGGAAAAACACCTTGTAC.

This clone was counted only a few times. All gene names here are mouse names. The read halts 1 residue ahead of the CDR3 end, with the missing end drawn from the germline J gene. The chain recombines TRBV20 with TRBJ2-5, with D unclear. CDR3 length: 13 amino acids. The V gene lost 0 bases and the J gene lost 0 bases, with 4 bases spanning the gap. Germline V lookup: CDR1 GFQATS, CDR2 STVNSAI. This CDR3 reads CGARDSNQDTQYF. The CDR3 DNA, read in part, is TGTGGTGCTAGGGACAGCAACCAAGACACCCAGTAC.

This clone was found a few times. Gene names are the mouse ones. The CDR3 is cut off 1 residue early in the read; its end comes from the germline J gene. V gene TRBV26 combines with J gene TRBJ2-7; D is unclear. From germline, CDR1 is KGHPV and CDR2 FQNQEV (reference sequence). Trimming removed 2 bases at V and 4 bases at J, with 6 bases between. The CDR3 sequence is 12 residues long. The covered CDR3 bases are TGTGCCAGCAGTCTGCGGGGATATGAACAGTAC. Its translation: CASSLRGYEQY. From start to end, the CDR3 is CASSLRGYEQYF.

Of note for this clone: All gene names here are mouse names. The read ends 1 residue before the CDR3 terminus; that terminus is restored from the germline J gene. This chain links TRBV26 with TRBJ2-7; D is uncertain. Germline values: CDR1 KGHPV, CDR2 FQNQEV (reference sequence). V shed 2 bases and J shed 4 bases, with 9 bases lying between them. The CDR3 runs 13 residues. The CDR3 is CASSLRTGYEQYF. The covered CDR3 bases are TGTGCCAGCAGTCTGCGGACGGGGTATGAACAGTAC.

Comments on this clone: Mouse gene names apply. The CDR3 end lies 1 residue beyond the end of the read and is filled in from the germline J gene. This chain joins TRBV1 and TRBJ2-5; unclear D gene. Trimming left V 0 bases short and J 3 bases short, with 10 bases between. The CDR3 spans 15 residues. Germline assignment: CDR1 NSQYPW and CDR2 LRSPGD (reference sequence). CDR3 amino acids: CTCSADKANQDTQYF. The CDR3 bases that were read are TGCACCTGCAGTGCAGATAAGGCAAATCAAGACACCCAGTAC.

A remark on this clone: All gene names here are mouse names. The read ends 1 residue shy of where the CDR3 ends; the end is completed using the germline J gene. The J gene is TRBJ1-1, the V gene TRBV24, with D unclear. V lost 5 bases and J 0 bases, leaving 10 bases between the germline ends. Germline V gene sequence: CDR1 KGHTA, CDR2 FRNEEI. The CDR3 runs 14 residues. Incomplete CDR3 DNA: TGTGCCAGCAGTTCCCCCACCCCAAACACAGAAGTCTTC. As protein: CASSSPTPNTEVF. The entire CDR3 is CASSSPTPNTEVFF.

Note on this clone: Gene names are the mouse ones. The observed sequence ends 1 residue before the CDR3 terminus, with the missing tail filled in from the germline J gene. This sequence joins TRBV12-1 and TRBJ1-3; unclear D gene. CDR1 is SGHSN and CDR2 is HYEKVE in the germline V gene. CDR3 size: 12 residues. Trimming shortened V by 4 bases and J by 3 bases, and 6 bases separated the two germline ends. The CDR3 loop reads CASSGVGNTLYF. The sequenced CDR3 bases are TGTGCCAGCTCCGGGGTTGGAAATACGCTCTAT.

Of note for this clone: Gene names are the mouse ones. The CDR3 spells CASSRDWGGEQYF. The covered CDR3 bases are TGTGCCAGCAGCCGGGACTGGGGGGGTGAACAGTAC. This rearrangement joins TRBV19 to TRBJ2-7, with 13 positions matching TRBD2. The read terminates 1 residue before the CDR3 end, so the remaining end is supplied by the germline J gene. CDR1 and CDR2 from the germline V gene are FNHDT and SITEND (reference sequence). This CDR3 region has 13 residues. The ends lost 5 bases at V and 6 bases at J; junction bases unmatched: 2.

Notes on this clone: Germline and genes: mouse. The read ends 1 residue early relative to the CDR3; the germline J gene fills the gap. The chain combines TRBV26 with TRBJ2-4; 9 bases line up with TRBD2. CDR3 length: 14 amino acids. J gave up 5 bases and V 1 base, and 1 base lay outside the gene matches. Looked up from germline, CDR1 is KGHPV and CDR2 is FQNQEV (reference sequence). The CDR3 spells CASSLYWGVNTLYF. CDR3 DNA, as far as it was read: TGTGCCAGCAGTCTGTACTGGGGGGTAAACACCTTGTAC.

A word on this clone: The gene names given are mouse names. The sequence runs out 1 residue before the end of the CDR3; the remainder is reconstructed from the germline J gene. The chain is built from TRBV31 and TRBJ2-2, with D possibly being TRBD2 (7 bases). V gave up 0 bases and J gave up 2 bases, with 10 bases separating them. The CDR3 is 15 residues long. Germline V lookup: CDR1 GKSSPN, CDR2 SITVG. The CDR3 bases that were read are TGTGCCTGGAGTCTATGGGGGGCCAACACCGGGCAGCTCTAC. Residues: CAWSLWGANTGQLY. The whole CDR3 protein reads CAWSLWGANTGQLYF. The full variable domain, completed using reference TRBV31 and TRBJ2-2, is AQTIHQWPVAEIKAVGSPLSLGCTIKGKSSPNLYWYWQATGGTLQQLFYSITVGQVESVVQLNLSASRPKDDQFILSTEKLLLSHSGFYLCAWSLWGANTGQLYFGEGSKLTVL.

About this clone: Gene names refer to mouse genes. CDR3 amino acids: CASSPLRDGYEQYF. The CDR3 DNA, read in part, is TGTGCCAGCAGCCCCCTCCGGGACGGCTATGAACAGTAC. This chain joins TRBV2 and TRBJ2-7, with D perhaps given as TRBD1 or TRBD2 (5 bases each). Read data end 1 residue before the CDR3 end; the end is taken from the germline J gene. The CDR3 consists of 14 residues. In germline, CDR1 is LGHNA, CDR2 YSYQKL. V shed 4 bases and J shed 3 bases, with 13 bases lying between them.

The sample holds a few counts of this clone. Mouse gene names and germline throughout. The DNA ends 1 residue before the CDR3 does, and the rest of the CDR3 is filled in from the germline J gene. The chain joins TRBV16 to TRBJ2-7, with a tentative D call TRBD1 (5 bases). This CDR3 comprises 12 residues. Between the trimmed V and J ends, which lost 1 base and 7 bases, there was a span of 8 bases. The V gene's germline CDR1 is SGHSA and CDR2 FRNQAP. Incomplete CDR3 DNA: TGTGCAAGCAGCTTAGGACAGAGGGAACAGTAC. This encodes CASSLGQREQY. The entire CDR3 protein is CASSLGQREQYF.